This T cell receptor beta chain originates from a study of blood T cell repertoires in COVID-19. Across the study: Acute-phase and convalescent COVID-19 samples originated in the United States, Italy and Spain. Nucleic acid was either cDNA or gDNA, and it came from T cells, B-cell-depleted T cells, or PBMCs.

The length of the CDR3 is 16 residues. Germline V gene lookup returns CDR1 MNHEY and CDR2 SVGAGI. The V segment lost 4 bases and the J segment 2 bases; nucleotides outside the gene matches: 8. Methods used by the authors: Reference gene primer amplification gave estimated nucleated cell counts. The repertoire was sequenced with immunoSEQ multiplex PCR; TCRdb's copy has only in-frame clones and lacks some. That table supplies the V and J calls and clone size; D and trimming were determined from the DNA. The sample shows about 120,000 clones, approximately 78% of them seen only once. The rearrangement links TRBV6-5 to TRBJ2-7; 10 nucleotides line up with TRBD1. Sequencing input: peripheral blood. This TCR derives from a man aged 65 to 79 with acute or convalescent COVID-19. The DNA of the CDR3 is TGTGCCAGCAGTTTCCCCGGGACAGGGGTTCCCTACGAGCAGTACTTC. Amino acid sequence: CASSFPGTGVPYEQYF.